This T cell receptor (beta chain) was profiled in a study of cytomegalovirus exposure and HLA in healthy donors (dated by TCRdb to 2017 to 2019). With regard to the full study: An earlier analysis of around 600 of the donors reported approximately 300 Gb of sequence data and some 120 million unique TCR beta sequences from about 179 million T cells. The study profiled the T cell repertoires of about 640 subjects by immunosequencing and related them to cytomegalovirus serostatus. To study patterns of TCR occurrence, a later analysis re-analyzed previously published TCR beta repertoires from 500 to 850 donors and added high-resolution HLA genotyping. An early release that covered about 640 HLA-typed donors contained about 300 gigabases of sequencing data and tens of millions of unique TCR sequences. The study combined high-throughput TCR immunosequencing, statistical association of individual TCRs with disease status, and machine learning to predict cytomegalovirus infection status. Typing coverage varied by locus: roughly 620-630 donors for A, B, C, DRB1 and DQB1; under 550 for DQA1; more than 600 for DPA1; approximately 470 for DPB1. In addition to the first cohort of 666 subjects, a separate validation cohort of over 90 different subjects was used. Rather than using new phenotypic data, the later analysis identified candidate immune exposures from TCR beta sequences and from how often those sequences occurred across donors. The aim of the study was to test whether cataloging public T cell receptors could identify signatures of past pathogen exposure. Across roughly 420 genotyped donors of the cohort, an average of about 240,000 unique TCR beta nucleotide sequences per donor were sequenced, and approximately 17% of those sequences were non-productive. A later genetic analysis took genome-wide SNP genotypes for about three fifths of the 666 donors and used that subset as a discovery cohort. Several DR-DQ haplotypes were handled as single units for association and clustering because linkage in the cohort was strong. The genetic ancestry cluster associated with self-reported Caucasian donors included about 84% of the 398 genotyped donors. An earlier analysis of about 620 of the donors applied high-throughput TCR beta sequencing to assess whether each TCR beta V gene segment acted as functional or pseudogenic. Donor age, sex, ethnicity and CMV serostatus were compiled alongside the repertoire data. All discovery cohort repertoires had been generated using a single sequencing platform. HLA typing included class I and class II loci at four-digit resolution.

The junction shows trimming of 5 bases on V and 3 bases on J, plus 14 bases between the germline ends. Taken from cysteine to phenylalanine, the CDR3 has 14 residues. Of the read, only the CDR3 DNA is kept; its 42 bases are in frame from base 1. The germline V gene sets CDR1 to SGHTA and CDR2 to FQGNSA. Turning to this clone: What antigen it recognizes has not been identified.

Library construction relied on the immunoSEQ multiplex PCR assay. For the multiplex PCR, a mixture combining 60 forward primers for TCR Vbeta segments and 13 reverse primers for TCR Jbeta segments was used. The CDR3 region of rearranged TCR beta genes was amplified from genomic DNA with a multiplex PCR assay. The amplified TCR beta libraries were sequenced on the Illumina HiSeq System as 87-base-pair reads. The published analysis was carried out like this. In a later analysis, roughly 80 million unique TCR beta chains were counted across the 650 to 700 repertoires, and around 11 million of these chains were shared by at least two donors. To remove PCR and sequencing errors, raw reads were error-corrected and collapsed into unique sequences using a nearest-neighbor algorithm that merged closely related sequences. V, D and J gene segments were assigned by aligning CDR3 sequences to IMGT reference sequences. For a sequence to be retained, at least a six-nucleotide match to both a V gene segment and a J gene segment was required. Rearrangements were called productive when the CDR3 lacked stop codons and stayed in frame with V and J; all others were non-productive. Following IMGT convention, CDR3 was defined as the stretch from the second conserved V-encoded cysteine to the conserved J-encoded phenylalanine. The earlier analysis of about 560 of the donors excluded any sequence lacking an unambiguous match to a single V gene segment. An earlier analysis of some 500 of the donors classified V segments as functional when productive rearrangements were above 56.7% and as segregating when the standard deviation between donors was above 5%. A statistical classification framework was built for diagnosing cytomegalovirus status from the catalog of TCR beta chain sequences. A later analysis assigned V and J genes by comparing TCR nucleotide sequences with IMGT/GENE-DB human TR gene sequences. A later analysis assigned CDR3 sequences and most-parsimonious VDJ recombination scenarios with the TCRdist pipeline. In a later analysis, every TCR beta chain was defined by the combination of its CDR3 amino acid sequence and its V-gene family, and reads without a unique V-gene family were dropped. In a later analysis, nearly 600 highly shared, low-generation-probability nucleotide sequences were removed to address suspected cross-contamination and a sequencing artifact. For each public chain, a later analysis derived a clonal expansion index from normalized ranks of inferred template counts within each repertoire. In a later analysis, generation probabilities were computed using a VDJ recombination model fitted to out-of-frame rearrangements, and the results were checked against IGoR. Hypergeometric tests were used in a later analysis to score TCR-TCR, TCR-HLA and TCR-CMV co-occurrence, with a repertoire-size bias correction applied to the TCR pairs. A later analysis estimated false discovery rates by permuting HLA or CMV assignments 20 times. In a later analysis, co-occurring TCRs were grouped with DBSCAN, and TCRdist sequence similarity was added when clustering was performed within HLA-allele-positive subsets. Repertoires with fewer than 30,000 or more than 120,000 public chains were left out of co-occurrence clustering, as were a handful of repertoires with anomalous nucleotide sharing. In its TCRdb copy, this immuneACCESS table keeps in-frame sequences only and misses some clones. Where compared with another copy, unresolved V genes explain less than half of these, and the others have no known cause. The DNA gave D and trimming, while V, J and clone size come from that table. The sample table on file contains 150,000 or so clones. The top ten clonotypes cover around 1.6% of the sample.

Study-wide findings and limitations: Strong co-occurrence of HLA alleles, especially DR and DQ, made assigning TCR associations to individual alleles difficult. In both the original and validation cohorts, the classifier was reported to diagnose cytomegalovirus status with high specificity and sensitivity. Because HLA typing was unavailable for some donors at each locus, only the typed subset was used in association tests. In a later genetic analysis, fewer N-insertions in productive TCRs were reported among donors in an Asian-associated ancestry cluster than the 666-donor mean. Because counts were too low, seventeen rarely observed V segments, including chromosome 9 orphons, were left out of the earlier analysis of 587 of the donors. Linkage disequilibrium might explain the correlated functional status among segregating V segments, but an unknown experimental factor could not be excluded. Most TCR sequences were observed very rarely across donors, whereas some public TCRs were present in many individuals. Roughly uniform sequencing depth across donors was assumed in presence/absence analyses, although this assumption may not hold. The 87-base-pair reads could not distinguish some IMGT-functional V segments, including TRBV6-2 and TRBV6-3, so those segments were excluded. In a later analysis, several top co-occurrence clusters were reported to appear linked to parvovirus B19, influenza, CMV and Epstein-Barr virus. A cluster of highly shared sequence variants was judged likely to represent a technical artifact of the sequencing pipeline. A later analysis found that TCR association rates varied across HLA loci, with DRB1 alleles showing the most associated TCRs and HLA-C alleles the fewest. Only TCR beta chains were sequenced in this cohort, and the absence of alpha or paired-chain data limited detectable features. An association between a missense DCLRE1C variant and V-gene and J-gene trimming of TCR beta chains was found in a later genetic analysis and replicated in an independent cohort. A later analysis found that HLA-associated TCR beta chains were more clonally expanded and had lower generation probabilities than equally common non-associated chains. In vitro tests confirmed that a few of the cytomegalovirus-associated TCR beta chains recognize cytomegalovirus antigens. An earlier analysis of approximately 590 of the donors showed that most TCR beta V segments appeared in productive rearrangements either about 90% or about 30% of the time, which broadly matched IMGT annotations. According to a later analysis, most CMV-associated TCR beta chains appeared to be HLA-restricted, and the HLA associations seemed to be driven largely by CMV exposure. The study gave a list of about 160 TCR beta chains associated with cytomegalovirus. For the cohort, immune exposure information was limited to CMV serostatus. At a false discovery rate of 0.05, a later analysis linked about 16,000 TCR beta sequences to specific HLA alleles. The authors suggested that the approach could potentially be extended to other disease states and immunological phenotypes. A further reported finding was that TCR beta sequences accurately predicted the HLA-A and HLA-B alleles for most subjects in the first cohort.

The cohort consisted of fewer than 700 healthy bone marrow donors. All cohort members were sampled while nominally healthy, although unrecorded immune exposures were likely present. The donor tested CMV seronegative and was one of the 352 seronegative cohort members. A peripheral blood sample was collected from each donor, and TCR beta sequencing was performed on peripheral blood mononuclear cells. Genomic DNA extraction from the blood cell samples was performed with the Qiagen DNeasy Blood Extraction Kit. This TCR came from a woman in her forties or fifties in good health and CMV-seronegative. The chain links TRBV7-2 with TRBJ2-7; the D segment could be TRBD2, given 5 matching bases. Sequenced sample: PBMCs. In nucleotides, the sequence is TGTGCCAGCAGCCCCCAGACTCGGGACTACGAGCAGTACTTC. It translates as CASSPQTRDYEQYF. Supplemented by the reference TRBV7-2 and TRBJ2-7 proteins around the CDR3, the complete variable domain is GAGVSQSPSNKVTEKGKDVELRCDPISGHTALYWYRQSLGQGLEFLIYFQGNSAPDKSGLPSDRFSAERTGGSVSTLTIQRTQQEDSAVYLCASSPQTRDYEQYFGPGTRLTVT.